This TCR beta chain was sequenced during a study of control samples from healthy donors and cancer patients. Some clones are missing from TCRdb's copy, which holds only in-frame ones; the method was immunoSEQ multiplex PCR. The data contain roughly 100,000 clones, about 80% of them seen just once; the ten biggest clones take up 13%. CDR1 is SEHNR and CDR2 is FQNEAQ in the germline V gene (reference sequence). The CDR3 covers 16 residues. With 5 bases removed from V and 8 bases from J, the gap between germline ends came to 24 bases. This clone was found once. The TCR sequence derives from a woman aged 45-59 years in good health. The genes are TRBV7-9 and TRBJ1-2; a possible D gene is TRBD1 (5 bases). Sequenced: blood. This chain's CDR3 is CASSSSRQREAMGYTF. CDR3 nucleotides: TGTGCCAGCAGCAGTTCCCGACAGCGAGAGGCTATGGGCTACACCTTC.